Included here is one TCR beta chain sequence, with context. This entry is derived from a study of blood T cell repertoires in COVID-19. Two negative PCRs, clearance, or symptom resolution were required of recovered Cohort 3 donors. Assay used: immunoSEQ multiplex PCR; TCRdb lists only in-frame clones, some missing. The sample shows approximately 310,000 clones, 75% to 90% of them seen only once. This CDR3 is 14 amino acids long. Trimming cost V 2 bases and J 4 bases, with 11 bases left between them. Germline loops: CDR1 SGHTA, CDR2 FQGNSA. The rearrangement links TRBV7-2 to TRBJ1-1, with a possible D match to TRBD1 (6 bases). Sequences were obtained from PBMCs or T cells enriched from blood (not recorded which). This TCR derives from a man in his sixties who had recovered from COVID-19. The CDR3 sequence is CASSLQRGGTEAFF. CDR3 nucleotides: TGTGCCAGCAGCTTACAGAGGGGGGGCACTGAAGCTTTCTTT.